This T cell receptor (beta chain) was sequenced in a study of blood T cell repertoires in COVID-19. V shed 2 bases and J shed 3 bases, with 16 bases lying between them. The V gene's germline CDR1 is MGHRA and CDR2 YSYEKL. The CDR3 is 16 amino acids. The table came from immunoSEQ multiplex PCR; TCRdb's copy has only in-frame clones and leaves some out. The sample lists approximately 250,000 clones, around 93% occurring once. This clone was seen only once. This TCR was sampled from a man aged 35-49 years who had been exposed to COVID-19. The V and J genes are TRBV4-1 and TRBJ1-1, with D possibly matching TRBD1 (5 bases). Specimen: PBMCs or T cells enriched from blood (not recorded which). CDR3 sequence reads: CASSQRQGPLDTEAFF. CDR3 in DNA: TGCGCCAGCAGCCAAAGGCAGGGCCCCCTGGACACTGAAGCTTTCTTT.